A single T cell receptor (beta chain) is shown here with its context. The data belong to a study of blood T cell repertoires in COVID-19. Study information: The origin of the acute and convalescent COVID-19 samples was the United States, Italy and Spain. PBMCs, B-cell-depleted T cells, or T cells were the source of the cDNA or gDNA that made up the material.

V shed 5 bases and J shed 7 bases, with 17 bases lying between them. The germline V gene has CDR1 SGHTA and CDR2 FQGNSA. This CDR3 is built from 15 residues. The data were produced by immunoSEQ multiplex PCR, yet TCRdb's version contains in-frame clones alone and is incomplete. The sample lists about 89,000 clones; roughly 80% were seen once. The sequence was obtained from a woman older than 75 with acute or convalescent COVID-19. The sequenced sample was peripheral blood. This chain connects TRBV7-2 to TRBJ1-4; D is uncertain. CDR3 DNA: TGTGCCAGCAGCCTTCGCTATTTGGGGAGTGAAAAACTGTTTTTT. Translation gives CASSLRYLGSEKLFF.